This T cell receptor (beta chain) appears in the sequencing data of a study of cytomegalovirus exposure and HLA in healthy donors. Trimming cost V 6 bases and J 0 bases, with 12 bases left between them. The CDR3 runs to 15 residues. Looked up from germline, CDR1 is LNHDA and CDR2 is SQIVND (reference sequence). PCR amplification relied on 60 Vbeta primers (plus 13 Jbeta primers). Produced via immunoSEQ multiplex PCR; TCRdb's table is partial and in-frame only. The sample holds about 190,000 clones; approximately 85% are singletons and the top ten take 1.5% to 2%. Comments on this clone: At the DNA level, this CDR3 is encoded by other sequences in the same sample as well.

Sequenced material: PBMCs. J is TRBJ1-3 and V is TRBV19, with D possibly TRBD1 on 6 matching bases. The sequence came from a man aged 18 to 35 in good health and CMV-seronegative. This CDR3 reads CASRPGQVSGNTIYF. For the CDR3, the DNA is TGTGCCAGTAGACCGGGACAAGTCTCTGGAAACACCATATATTTT. The variable domain in full, with the rest retrieved from reference TRBV19 and TRBJ1-3, is DGGITQSPKYLFRKEGQNVTLSCEQNLNHDAMYWYRQDPGQGLRLIYYSQIVNDFQKGDIAEGYSVSREKKESFPLTVTSAQKNPTAFYLCASRPGQVSGNTIYFGEGSWLTVV.